This T cell receptor beta chain was observed in a study of CD8 T cells in ankylosing spondylitis. Study-wide results and limits: Typical of ankylosing spondylitis blood, it appeared, was a TCR beta motif of under 10 highly homologous variants. Reportedly, matched ankylosing spondylitis synovial fluid was significantly enriched for disease-linked clones.

Comment on this clonotype: No antigen is known for it.

With molecular barcodes, quantitative 5'-RACE was used to make the TCR beta libraries. Each CDR3 protein gets one entry after TCRdb re-called the 5' RACE reads with MiXCR. The data show under 450,000 distinct CDR3 sequences, roughly 18% seen once. Sequenced: blood, either unsorted or a sorted T cell fraction (not recorded which). This sequence originates from a male donor with ankylosing spondylitis.

CDR3 loop: CASSGREGTDTQYF. The CDR3 nucleotides read TGTGCCAGCAGCGGGCGGGAGGGCACAGATACGCAGTATTTT. The chain combines TRBV28 with TRBJ2-3, with TRBD2 matching 8 bases. This CDR3 is built from 14 residues. After removal of 6 bases from V and 1 base from J, the junction contained 3 bases not matched to a gene. The germline V gene has CDR1 MDHEN and CDR2 SYDVKM.